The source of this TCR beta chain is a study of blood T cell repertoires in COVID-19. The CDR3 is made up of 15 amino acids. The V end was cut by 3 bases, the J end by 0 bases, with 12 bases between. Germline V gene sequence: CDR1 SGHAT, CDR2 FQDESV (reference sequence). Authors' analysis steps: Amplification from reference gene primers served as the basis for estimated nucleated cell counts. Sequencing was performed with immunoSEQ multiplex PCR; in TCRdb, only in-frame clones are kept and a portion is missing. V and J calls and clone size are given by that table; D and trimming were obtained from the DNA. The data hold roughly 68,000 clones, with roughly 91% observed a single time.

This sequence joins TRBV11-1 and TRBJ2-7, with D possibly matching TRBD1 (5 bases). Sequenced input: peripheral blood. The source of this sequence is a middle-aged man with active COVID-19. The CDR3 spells CASSLGFRGSYEQYF. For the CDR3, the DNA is TGTGCCAGCAGCTTGGGGTTTAGGGGCTCCTACGAGCAGTACTTC.